In this sample, the clone carrying this T cell receptor (beta chain) turned up a few times. The target antigen is unknown. The record originates from a study of spatial heterogeneity in lung cancer. Regarding the study as a whole: Expanded tumor TCRs that were ubiquitous appeared in blood more at resection than follow-up.

TCRdb reprocessed the 5' RACE reads via MiXCR and lists one record per CDR3 protein. The repertoire has tens of thousands of distinct CDR3 sequences, about 7.7% of them found once; the top ten carry roughly 28%. The time point is: sample taken at primary tumor resection. Material for sequencing was whole RNA from tumor, nontumor lung or frozen PBMC, left unsorted. Germline CDR1 and CDR2: KGHSH and LQKENI. CDR3 length equals 14 residues. J was trimmed by 5 bases and V by 3 bases; bases with no gene match: 4. The TCR originated in a female donor with early-stage non-small cell lung cancer. V and J are TRBV18 and TRBJ2-3; 8 bases match TRBD2. The sample in question was PBMCs, obtained at surgery. The CDR3: CASSPGAGGDTQYF. CDR3 in DNA: TGTGCCAGCTCACCCGGTGCGGGGGGAGATACGCAGTATTTT.